The source of this TCR beta chain is a study of neurological immune-mediated disorders. Time point in this sample: longitudinal time-point 2. The unsorted libraries were produced from 2 million PBMCs held at -80 C. There are 10 residues in the CDR3. Germline values: CDR1 MDHEN, CDR2 SYDVKM. Concerning this clonotype itself: The target antigen is unknown. A much more abundant neighbour one base away suggests this may be a read error.

Study-wide points: HTLV-1-associated myelopathy showed the most TCR clonal expansion; multiple sclerosis the least, below healthy controls.

The team produced cDNA through 5'RACE using 10-nucleotide random UMIs. MiXCR was run by TCRdb on the 5' RACE reads, yielding one entry per CDR3 protein. This sample yields under 40,000 distinct CDR3 sequences, of which 10% to 15% are seen a single time; less than 2.5% belongs to the top ten. The chain combines TRBV28 with TRBJ2-1, with no clear D. This sequence was found in a woman aged 40 to 49 in good health. The sample consisted of PBMCs. The CDR3 nucleotides are TGTGCCATCAGTTTGAATGAGCAGTTCTTC. Its protein product is CAISLNEQFF.